The T cell receptor beta chain described here comes from a study of cytomegalovirus exposure and HLA in healthy donors. Points on this clone: Its cognate antigen is unknown.

Both 60 Vbeta primers and 13 Jbeta primers went into the PCR. Method: immunoSEQ multiplex PCR; TCRdb's copy keeps in-frame clones and lacks some. This sample yields about 120,000 clones, of which around three quarters are seen a single time; 2% to 3% belongs to the top ten. Germline V gives CDR1 SEHNR, CDR2 FQNEAQ (reference sequence). V lost 0 bases, J lost 0 bases, and 4 bases stayed unmatched. The CDR3 length is 18 residues. Findings and limits, study-wide: Rarity characterized most TCR sequences, yet some public TCRs appeared in many donors. Earlier results showed most TCR beta V segments being productive about 87% or about 30% of the time.

The chain recombines TRBV7-9 with TRBJ2-3; 12 bases match TRBD2. This receptor was identified in a female donor in good health and CMV-seronegative. The sequenced sample was PBMCs. This CDR3 is CASSLALAGGTSTDTQYF. In DNA form, the CDR3 reads TGTGCCAGCAGCTTAGCACTAGCGGGGGGAACTAGCACAGATACGCAGTATTTT.